The 28 T cell receptor beta chains presented below share a single source sample, sequenced in a study of T cell repertoires in cytomegalovirus infection. Each CDR3 protein gets one entry after TCRdb re-called the reads with MiXCR. This table holds about 150,000 distinct CDR3 sequences, roughly a quarter found once. The specimen was PBMCs. The receptors stem from a human donor in good health (CMV status not recorded). Some clones in this sample may be carry-over from other donors' samples.

The rearrangement joins TRBV4-3 to TRBJ2-7; 11 bases are shared with TRBD2. The V gene end was trimmed by 0 bases and the J gene end by 0 bases; junction bases not matched to a gene: 7. This CDR3 has 18 amino acids. Germline CDR1 reads LGHNA; CDR2 reads YSLEER. The CDR3 nucleotides read TGCGCCAGCAGCCAAGACCGGACTAGCGGGCAAAACTCCTACGAGCAGTACTTC. This encodes CASSQDRTSGQNSYEQYF.

V and J are TRBV5-4 and TRBJ1-1, with 10 bases that match TRBD1. V was pared by 4 bases and J by 8 bases, with 8 bases of the junction left unmatched. The V gene's germline CDR1 is SGHNT and CDR2 YYREEE (reference sequence). The CDR3 spans 14 residues. CDR3 sequence (DNA): TGTGCCAGCAGCCGGGGACAGGGGATGACCGAAGCTTTCTTT. It yields the protein CASSRGQGMTEAFF. The entire variable domain, with the rest obtained from reference TRBV5-4 and TRBJ1-1, is as follows: ETGVTQSPTHLIKTRGQQVTLRCSSQSGHNTVSWYQQALGQGPQFIFQYYREEENGRGNFPPRFSGLQFPNYSSELNVNALELDDSALYLCASSRGQGMTEAFFGQGTRLTVV.

The chain carries TRBV5-1 and TRBJ1-2, with D possibly matching TRBD1 (6 bases). The length of the CDR3 is 14 residues. In germline, CDR1 is SGHRS, CDR2 YFSETQ. The V end lost 2 bases, the J end lost 2 bases, and 10 bases lay between the germline ends. The CDR3 loop reads CASSFGRGNYGYTF. DNA of the CDR3: TGCGCCAGCAGCTTTGGCAGGGGAAACTATGGCTACACCTTC.

In this sample, this clonotype turned up many times. The chain recombines TRBV7-2 with TRBJ2-1, with D possibly being TRBD1 (6 bases). V lost 1 base, J lost 0 bases, and 13 bases lay in between. The germline gives CDR1 SGHTA, CDR2 FQGNSA. This CDR3 spans 17 amino acids. CDR3 in amino acids: CASSLVRQAVSYNEQFF. Written as DNA, the CDR3 is TGTGCCAGCAGCTTAGTTCGACAGGCAGTCTCCTACAATGAGCAGTTCTTC. Complete variable domain (other parts from reference TRBV7-2 and TRBJ2-1): GAGVSQSPSNKVTEKGKDVELRCDPISGHTALYWYRQSLGQGLEFLIYFQGNSAPDKSGLPSDRFSAERTGGSVSTLTIQRTQQEDSAVYLCASSLVRQAVSYNEQFFGPGTRLTVL.

This chain connects TRBV27 to TRBJ1-1; no clear D gene. V was cut by 2 bases and J by 4 bases, with 14 bases left in between. This CDR3 comprises 15 residues. Germline CDR1 MNHEY, CDR2 SMNVEV (reference sequence). The CDR3 bases are TGTGCCAGCAGTTTAGCGGGCGCTGTGGGCACTGAAGCTTTCTTT. Translating it yields CASSLAGAVGTEAFF.

As to this clonotype: Its ends do not fully match the called genes, so a read error is possible. The chain recombines TRBV28 with TRBJ2-1; 9 bases match TRBD2. This CDR3 has 16 residues. The germline V gene has CDR1 MDHEN and CDR2 SYDVKM. This CDR3 is CASSLPKRGEDNEQFF. For the CDR3, the DNA is TGTGCAAGCAGTCTTCCTAAGCGGGGGGAAGACAATGAGCAGTTCTTC.

This clonotype was detected only a few times. The CDR3: CASSSVGTGVFF. CDR3 DNA: TGTGCCAGCAGTTCCGTCGGGACAGGGGTTTTTTTT. V and J are TRBV6-5 and TRBJ1-4; 10 bases map to TRBD1. CDR1 and CDR2 from the germline V gene are MNHEY and SVGAGI. This CDR3 contains 12 residues. Trimming removed 4 bases from V and 17 bases from J; junction bases left unmatched: 7.

The chain has TRBV19 and TRBJ2-1; maybe TRBD2 (6 bases). The CDR3 length is 16 residues. V was cut by 1 base and J by 6 bases, with 16 bases left in between. Germline V gene data show CDR1 as LNHDA and CDR2 as SQIVND (reference sequence). The CDR3 nucleotides are TGTGCCAGTAGTATAGGTTCCCAGCGGGTAACCAATGAGCAGTTCTTC. Translation: CASSIGSQRVTNEQFF. The full variable domain, its missing parts supplied by reference TRBV19 and TRBJ2-1, is DGGITQSPKYLFRKEGQNVTLSCEQNLNHDAMYWYRQDPGQGLRLIYYSQIVNDFQKGDIAEGYSVSREKKESFPLTVTSAQKNPTAFYLCASSIGSQRVTNEQFFGPGTRLTVL.

This clonotype has just a few counts. The chain is built from TRBV28 and TRBJ1-4; no reliable D call. Germline loops: CDR1 MDHEN, CDR2 SYDVKM. The V gene lost 5 bases and the J gene lost 7 bases, with 14 bases spanning the gap. The CDR3 has 14 amino acids. CDR3 nucleotide sequence: TGTGCCAGCAGTACCGGCAGCCTTGGTGAAAAACTGTTTTTT. This gives the protein CASSTGSLGEKLFF.

The gene calls are TRBV7-6 and TRBJ1-2, with D uncertain. Germline V gene data show CDR1 as SGHVS and CDR2 as FNYEAQ. The CDR3 consists of 14 residues. Trimming removed 3 bases at V and 7 bases at J, with 15 bases between. The CDR3 is CASSLPQERSGYTF. The CDR3 nucleotides read TGTGCCAGCAGCTTGCCCCAGGAGCGGAGTGGCTACACCTTC. Drawing the rest from reference TRBV7-6 and TRBJ1-2, the complete variable domain is GAGVSQSPRYKVTKRGQDVALRCDPISGHVSLYWYRQALGQGPEFLTYFNYEAQQDKSGLPNDRFSAERPEGSISTLTIQRTEQRDSAMYRCASSLPQERSGYTFGSGTRLTVV.

This clonotype was recorded at least ten times. The rearrangement joins TRBV7-6 to TRBJ2-7, with a possible D match to TRBD2 (7 bases). Germline lookup yields CDR1 SGHVS and CDR2 FNYEAQ. V was cut by 5 bases and J by 5 bases, with 13 bases left in between. The CDR3 totals 13 residues. CDR3 sequence reads: CASSRGGVDEQYF. CDR3 sequence (DNA): TGTGCCAGCAGCCGAGGGGGGGTGGACGAGCAGTACTTC.

This chain joins TRBV5-6 and TRBJ2-5; 8 nucleotides align to TRBD2. V trimming: 1 base; J trimming: 2 bases; junction bases outside the gene matches: 4. CDR3 length equals 15 residues. CDR1 and CDR2 (germline): SGHDT, YYEEEE. The CDR3 coding sequence is TGTGCCAGCAGCTTGTTTGCGGGAGGACAAGAGACCCAGTACTTC. Translating it yields CASSLFAGGQETQYF.

This clonotype was counted a few times. The genes are TRBV28 and TRBJ2-3, with a weak D call TRBD1 (5 bases). This CDR3 spans 11 amino acids. Deletions cut 8 bases from V and 8 bases from J, with 11 bases between. Germline CDR1 reads MDHEN; CDR2 reads SYDVKM. The CDR3 loop reads CASRKGSTQYF. As DNA, the CDR3 is TGTGCCAGCCGAAAGGGGTCTACGCAGTATTTT.

J is TRBJ2-3 and V is TRBV5-1; D assignment may be TRBD1 or TRBD2 (5 bases each). With 7 bases removed from V and 0 bases from J, the gap between germline ends came to 18 bases. The CDR3 covers 16 residues. From germline, CDR1 is SGHRS and CDR2 YFSETQ. Written as DNA, the CDR3 is TGCGCCAGCGTCGGATCCGGGACGTCTAGCACAGATACGCAGTATTTT. It translates to CASVGSGTSSTDTQYF.

This clonotype was seen repeatedly, ten times or more. The rearrangement uses TRBV7-2 and TRBJ2-7, with 8 bases identical to TRBD2. Trimming took 0 bases from V and 3 from J; bases not matched to a gene: 1. CDR3 length: 14 residues. CDR1 and CDR2 (germline): SGHTA, FQGNSA. This CDR3 is CASSLAGTSYEQYF. The CDR3 DNA is TGTGCCAGCAGCTTAGCCGGGACTAGCTACGAGCAGTACTTC.

This clonotype was seen at least ten times. V gene TRBV28 combines with J gene TRBJ1-5, with 8 nucleotides matching TRBD1. The CDR3 sequence is 16 residues long. Germline V gene lookup returns CDR1 MDHEN and CDR2 SYDVKM. Germline trimming cut 3 bases from V and 3 bases from J; bases unmatched to any gene: 7. The CDR3, as DNA: TGTGCCAGCAGTTTCCCCGGACAGGGCATCAATCAGCCCCAGCATTTT. It translates to CASSFPGQGINQPQHF.

This clonotype appeared many times. The chain has TRBV7-2 and TRBJ2-1; D is unclear. V was clipped by 5 bases and J by 6 bases, with 17 bases between them. The germline gives CDR1 SGHTA, CDR2 FQGNSA. The length of the CDR3 is 15 residues. CDR3: CASSPESSPTNEQFF. CDR3 sequence (DNA): TGTGCCAGCAGCCCAGAGTCTAGTCCCACCAATGAGCAGTTCTTC.

This clonotype was detected a few times. The chain joins TRBV20-1 to TRBJ2-1; D is possibly TRBD2 (5 bases). Per the germline V gene, CDR1 is DFQATT and CDR2 is SNEGSKA (reference sequence). This CDR3 comprises 16 residues. Between the trimmed V and J ends, which lost 8 bases and 0 bases, there was a span of 20 bases. This chain's CDR3 is CSSYRASGGSYNEQFF. CDR3 in DNA: TGCAGTTCATACCGAGCCAGCGGAGGCTCCTACAATGAGCAGTTCTTC.

The chain has TRBV27 and TRBJ2-3; a possible D gene is TRBD1 (6 bases). The CDR3 contains 12 residues. Looked up from germline, CDR1 is MNHEY and CDR2 is SMNVEV (reference sequence). V dropped 9 bases and J dropped 5 bases, with 12 bases sitting between them. The CDR3 region has the DNA TGTGCCAGTCAAGGGGGTGGAGATACGCAGTATTTT. Translated, it gives CASQGGGDTQYF.

This clonotype was counted between two and nine times. The rearrangement links TRBV28 to TRBJ2-7; no definite D call. Germline V gives CDR1 MDHEN, CDR2 SYDVKM. This CDR3 has 15 amino acids. V was clipped by 6 bases and J by 2 bases, with 17 bases between them. CDR3 region: CASSLTIRATYEQYF. As DNA, the CDR3 is TGTGCCAGCAGCTTGACGATTCGGGCTACCTACGAGCAGTACTTC.

The chain links TRBV29-1 to TRBJ2-1, with 7 bases matching TRBD2. Trimming at V came to 0 bases and at J to 7 bases, leaving 3 bases not matched to a gene. Germline V gene lookup returns CDR1 SQVTM and CDR2 ANQGSEA. CDR3 size: 13 residues. The CDR3 spells CSVEEWGGNEQFF. In DNA form, the CDR3 reads TGCAGCGTTGAAGAATGGGGAGGGAATGAGCAGTTCTTC.

The DNA for the CDR3 is TGTGCCAGCAGTTGGTCGGCTAGCGCTTCTAGTGTTACGCAGTATTTT. Translated, it gives CASSWSASASSVTQYF. The V gene is TRBV12-3 or TRBV12-4, the J gene TRBJ2-3; a weak D match, TRBD2 (6 bases). The CDR3 runs 16 residues. V was clipped by 4 bases and J by 8 bases, with 22 bases between them.

This clonotype was detected only a few times. The chain combines TRBV6-6 with TRBJ1-5; D is possibly TRBD1 (6 bases). The CDR3 is made up of 14 amino acids. Trimming stripped 6 bases from V and 2 bases from J, with 11 bases between. CDR1 is MNHNY, CDR2 SVGAGI, per germline (reference sequence). The chain's CDR3 is CASSRPGGNQPQHF. Here the CDR3 DNA reads TGTGCCAGCAGCCGACCAGGGGGCAATCAGCCCCAGCATTTT.

The chain carries TRBV30 and TRBJ1-4, with 11 nucleotides matching TRBD1. With 5 bases clipped from V and 7 bases from J, the junction kept 3 bases outside the gene matches. Germline V gene data show CDR1 as GTSNPN and CDR2 as SVGIG (reference sequence). This CDR3 has 13 amino acids. The CDR3 region is CAWAGQGGEKLFF. The CDR3 nucleotides are TGTGCCTGGGCGGGACAGGGGGGTGAAAAACTGTTTTTT.

This clonotype was seen a handful of times. V gene TRBV28 combines with J gene TRBJ2-7, with no clear D. V was shortened by 6 bases and J by 3 bases, with 12 bases between the two germline ends. The CDR3 has 13 amino acids. Germline loops: CDR1 MDHEN, CDR2 SYDVKM. The CDR3 nucleotides are TGTGCCAGCAGCCTTGCTAGAAACTACGAGCAGTACTTC. The encoded protein is CASSLARNYEQYF. The full variable domain, completed using reference TRBV28 and TRBJ2-7, is DVKVTQSSRYLVKRTGEKVFLECVQDMDHENMFWYRQDPGLGLRLIYFSYDVKMKEKGDIPEGYSVSREKKERFSLILESASTNQTSMYLCASSLARNYEQYFGPGTRLTVT.

This clonotype was counted ten times or more. This chain connects TRBV11-3 to TRBJ2-7; the match to TRBD2 covers 11 bases. The CDR3 consists of 18 residues. The J segment lost 1 base and the V segment lost 5 bases, leaving 13 bases of the junction unmatched. The germline V gene has CDR1 SGHNT and CDR2 YENEEA. The CDR3 spells CASSLGGVGTSGSYEQYF. In DNA form, the CDR3 reads TGTGCCAGCAGCCTAGGCGGGGTTGGGACTAGCGGATCCTACGAGCAGTACTTC.

In DNA, the CDR3 is TGCAGCGTTGAAACAGCGTGGGGGGGCACTGAAGCTTTCTTT. Protein product: CSVETAWGGTEAFF. The V and J genes are TRBV29-1 and TRBJ1-1, with D possibly being TRBD1 (5 bases). CDR1 and CDR2 from the germline V gene are SQVTM and ANQGSEA. V gave up 2 bases and J gave up 4 bases, with 14 bases separating them. The CDR3 runs to 14 residues.

This chain links TRBV4-1 with TRBJ2-5; 7 bases fit TRBD1. Germline-derived CDR1 and CDR2 are MGHRA and YSYEKL. This CDR3 is 15 amino acids long. Trimming removed 0 bases from V and 4 bases from J; junction bases left unmatched: 5. CDR3 bases: TGCGCCAGCAGCCAAGACGAGGGGGCCAGAGAGACCCAGTACTTC. Translation: CASSQDEGARETQYF.